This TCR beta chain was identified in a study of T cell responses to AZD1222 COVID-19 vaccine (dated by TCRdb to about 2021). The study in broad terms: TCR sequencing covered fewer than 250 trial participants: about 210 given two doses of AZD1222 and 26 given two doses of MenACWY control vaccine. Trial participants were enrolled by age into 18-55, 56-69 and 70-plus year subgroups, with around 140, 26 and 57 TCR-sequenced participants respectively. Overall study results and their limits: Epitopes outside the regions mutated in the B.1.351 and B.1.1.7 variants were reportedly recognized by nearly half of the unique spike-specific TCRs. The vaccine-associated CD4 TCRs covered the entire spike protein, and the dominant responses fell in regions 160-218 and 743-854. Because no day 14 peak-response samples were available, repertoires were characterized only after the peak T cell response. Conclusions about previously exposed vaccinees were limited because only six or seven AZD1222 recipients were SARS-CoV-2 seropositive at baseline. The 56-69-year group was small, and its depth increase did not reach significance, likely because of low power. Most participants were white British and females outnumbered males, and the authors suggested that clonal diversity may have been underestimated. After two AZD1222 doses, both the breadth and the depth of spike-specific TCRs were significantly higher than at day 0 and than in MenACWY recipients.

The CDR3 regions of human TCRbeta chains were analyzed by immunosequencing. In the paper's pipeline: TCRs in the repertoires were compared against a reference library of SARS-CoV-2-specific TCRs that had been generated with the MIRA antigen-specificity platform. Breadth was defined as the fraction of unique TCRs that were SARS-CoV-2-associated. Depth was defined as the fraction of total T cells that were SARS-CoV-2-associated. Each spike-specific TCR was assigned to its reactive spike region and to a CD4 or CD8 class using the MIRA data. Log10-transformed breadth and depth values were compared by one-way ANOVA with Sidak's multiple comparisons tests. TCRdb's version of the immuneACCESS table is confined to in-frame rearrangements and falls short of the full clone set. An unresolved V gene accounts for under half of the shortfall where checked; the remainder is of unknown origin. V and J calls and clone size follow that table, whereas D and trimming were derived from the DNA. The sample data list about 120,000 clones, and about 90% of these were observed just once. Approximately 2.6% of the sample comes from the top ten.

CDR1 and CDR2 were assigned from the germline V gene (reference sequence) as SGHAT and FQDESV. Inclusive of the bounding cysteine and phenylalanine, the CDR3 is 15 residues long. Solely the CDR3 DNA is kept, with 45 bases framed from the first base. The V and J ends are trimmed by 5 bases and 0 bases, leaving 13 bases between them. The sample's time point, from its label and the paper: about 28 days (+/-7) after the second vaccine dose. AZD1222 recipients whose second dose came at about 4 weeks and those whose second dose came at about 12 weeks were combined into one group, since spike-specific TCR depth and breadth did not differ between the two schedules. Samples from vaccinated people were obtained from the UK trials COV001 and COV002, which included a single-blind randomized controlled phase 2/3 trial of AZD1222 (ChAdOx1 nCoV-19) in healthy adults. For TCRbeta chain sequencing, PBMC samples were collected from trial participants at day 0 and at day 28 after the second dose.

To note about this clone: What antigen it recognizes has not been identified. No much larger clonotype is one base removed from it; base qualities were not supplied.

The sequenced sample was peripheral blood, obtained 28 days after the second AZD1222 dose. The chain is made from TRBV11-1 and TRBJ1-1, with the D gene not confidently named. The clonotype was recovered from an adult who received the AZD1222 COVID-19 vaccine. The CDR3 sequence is CASSPPSRVNTEAFF. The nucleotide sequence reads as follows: TGTGCCAGCAGCCCGCCTAGCCGGGTGAACACTGAAGCTTTCTTT.